This entry lists 16 T cell receptor beta chains sequenced from one sample in a study of regulatory T cells in long-lasting Graves disease. Time point of the sample: newly diagnosed GD, antithyroid drugs for less than 3 months. Extracted RNA from PBMCs served as the source of the TCR library. Relying on iRepertoire HTBI primers and Arm-PCR of CDR3 regions, the team built TCR beta libraries. Using its own MiXCR run on the multiplex PCR reads, TCRdb lists one record per CDR3 protein. This sample yields around 450,000 distinct CDR3 sequences, of which 15% to 20% are seen a single time; 9% to 15% belongs to the top ten. The same data also contributed to another study, on T cells in Graves' hyperthyroidism and ophthalmopathy.

The sequenced sample was peripheral blood mononuclear cells (PBMCs), obtained at new diagnosis, from a patient treated with antithyroid drugs. These receptors came from a man between 35 and 55 years old with Graves disease.

This clonotype was seen ten or more times. V gene TRBV7-9 combines with J gene TRBJ2-3; D is ambiguous. From germline, CDR1 is SEHNR and CDR2 FQNEAQ (reference sequence). The length of the CDR3 is 14 residues. The germline V and J ends were trimmed by 4 bases and 6 bases, with 14 bases remaining between them. CDR3 sequence: CASSSGRVSDTQYF. In DNA form, the CDR3 reads TGTGCCAGCAGCTCTGGTAGAGTTTCGGATACGCAGTATTTT.

This clonotype was seen a few times. The V call is TRBV20-1, the J call TRBJ2-7; TRBD2 aligns across 10 bases. The CDR3 sequence is 15 residues long. Germline V gene data show CDR1 as DFQATT and CDR2 as SNEGSKA (reference sequence). V was pared by 3 bases and J by 1 base, with 6 bases of the junction left unmatched. The CDR3 is CSARESGRGSYEQYF. The CDR3 DNA sequence: TGCAGTGCTAGGGAAAGCGGGAGGGGATCCTACGAGCAGTACTTC.

This clonotype was seen only a few times. This chain links TRBV19 with TRBJ2-7; 9 nucleotides agree with TRBD1. In germline, CDR1 is LNHDA, CDR2 SQIVND (reference sequence). The CDR3 runs to 15 residues. The trim removed 2 bases at V and 3 bases at J, leaving 5 bases unmatched. The DNA for the CDR3 is TGTGCCAGTAGTATATCCGGGACAGGGCTCTACGAGCAGTACTTC. It yields the protein CASSISGTGLYEQYF.

The J gene is TRBJ2-3, the V gene TRBV24-1, with D tentatively TRBD1 or TRBD2 (5 bases each). This CDR3 region has 16 residues. The V gene lost 2 bases and the J gene lost 2 bases, with 13 bases spanning the gap. Germline V CDR1 and CDR2: KGHDR, SFDVKD. CDR3 loop: CATSDSRDRATDTQYF. DNA for the CDR3: TGTGCCACCAGTGATTCCCGGGACCGAGCCACAGATACGCAGTATTTT.

This clonotype was seen ten or more times. The V and J genes are TRBV3-1 and TRBJ2-7; D gene uncertain. V gave up 4 bases and J gave up 3 bases, with 28 bases separating them. From germline, CDR1 is LGHDT and CDR2 YNNKEL (reference sequence). The CDR3 length is 19 residues. As DNA, the CDR3 is TGTGCCAGCAGCCTAGAGCTGGCGCCCGTTTTACCCTTAAACTACGAGCAGTACTTC. Translation: CASSLELAPVLPLNYEQYF.

This clonotype turned up a few times. The V and J genes are TRBV28 and TRBJ2-2; D remains unclear. Trimming left V 3 bases short and J 7 bases short, with 9 bases between. The CDR3 has 13 residues. The V gene's germline CDR1 is MDHEN and CDR2 SYDVKM. In DNA, the CDR3 is TGTGCCAGCAGTTTCGGTAGGAACGGGGAGCTGTTTTTT. As protein: CASSFGRNGELFF.

As for this clonotype: This sequence may be a read error, since a much larger clone differs from it by one base. The chain is built from TRBV18 and TRBJ1-2, with D possibly being TRBD1 (5 bases). This CDR3 region has 13 residues. V lost 1 base, J lost 8 bases, and 11 bases lay in between. CDR1 is KGHSH and CDR2 is LQKENI in the germline V gene. The CDR3 sequence: CASSPRGSDGYTF. CDR3 nucleotides: TGTGCCAGCTCACCACGGGGGTCAGACGGCTACACCTTC.

V is TRBV2 and J is TRBJ1-6, with no clear D. Germline lookup yields CDR1 SNHLY and CDR2 FYNNEI. The CDR3 is 17 residues long. Trimming took 6 bases from V and 6 from J, leaving 21 bases between them. The CDR3 DNA reads as TGTGCCAGCAGAGCAAAGCCGGGTTACGGCGGTAATTCACCCCTCCACTTT. It is translated as CASRAKPGYGGNSPLHF.

There are many counts of this clonotype. The genes are TRBV20-1 and TRBJ2-5, with D possibly matching TRBD1 (5 bases). Germline CDR1 and CDR2: DFQATT and SNEGSKA (reference sequence). The CDR3 runs 13 residues. Trimming shortened V by 7 bases and J by 5 bases, and 17 bases separated the two germline ends. The CDR3: CSELRGLWETQYF. Written as DNA, the CDR3 is TGCAGTGAGCTAAGGGGCTTATGGGAGACCCAGTACTTC.

The CDR3 protein is CASSLVPTGQFNEQFF. The CDR3 coding sequence is TGTGCCAGCAGCTTAGTCCCCACGGGCCAGTTCAATGAGCAGTTCTTC. This chain links TRBV7-9 with TRBJ2-1; D uncertain. CDR3 length equals 16 residues. The ends were cut back, 1 base at V and 6 bases at J, with 16 bases in the middle. Germline V gene data show CDR1 as SEHNR and CDR2 as FQNEAQ (reference sequence).

This rearrangement joins TRBV4-2 to TRBJ1-5; D is undetermined. Germline-derived CDR1 and CDR2 are LGHNA and YNFKEQ. The CDR3 totals 13 residues. V lost 0 bases and J 15 bases, leaving 15 bases between the germline ends. CDR3 sequence (DNA): TGTGCCAGCAGCCAAGATTGTGCCCGATGCAGGCATTTT. It is translated as CASSQDCARCRHF.

In its sample, this clonotype was seen a few times. The chain recombines TRBV29-1 with TRBJ2-7, with D maybe TRBD2 (6 bases). The ends were cut back, 5 bases at V and 0 bases at J, with 14 bases in the middle. The germline V gene encodes CDR1 SQVTM and CDR2 ANQGSEA. CDR3 size: 14 residues. The DNA for the CDR3 is TGCAGCGTTTCTGTTAGCGGATTCTCCTACGAGCAGTACTTC. The encoded protein is CSVSVSGFSYEQYF.

This sequence joins TRBV24-1 and TRBJ2-5; 9 bases agree with TRBD1. This CDR3 region has 17 residues. Looked up from germline, CDR1 is KGHDR and CDR2 is SFDVKD. The ends lost 0 bases at V and 2 bases at J; junction bases unmatched: 6. The chain's CDR3 is CATSDLLAGQGQETQYF. For the CDR3, the DNA is TGTGCCACCAGTGATTTGCTGGCGGGACAGGGACAAGAGACCCAGTACTTC.

This clonotype has a count of ten or more. V is TRBV2 and J is TRBJ2-1, with D maybe TRBD1 (6 bases). Germline V CDR1 and CDR2: SNHLY, FYNNEI. The CDR3 covers 13 residues. With 4 bases removed from V and 5 bases from J, the gap between germline ends came to 9 bases. DNA for the CDR3: TGTGCCAGCAGTGTAAACAGGGACAATGAGCAGTTCTTC. Protein sequence: CASSVNRDNEQFF. The complete variable domain, with remaining parts taken from reference TRBV2 and TRBJ2-1, reads EPEVTQTPSHQVTQMGQEVILRCVPISNHLYFYWYRQILGQKVEFLVSFYNNEISEKSEIFDDQFSVERPDGSNFTLKIRSTKLEDSAMYFCASSVNRDNEQFFGPGTRLTVL.

CDR3 nucleotide sequence: TGTGCCGAATCTAAGCGGGAAAACAATGAGCAGTTCTTC. This gives the protein CAESKRENNEQFF. The chain recombines TRBV2 with TRBJ2-1; TRBD2 matches at 7 bases. J was trimmed by 5 bases and V by 11 bases; bases with no gene match: 9. The CDR3 totals 13 residues. The V gene's germline CDR1 is SNHLY and CDR2 FYNNEI.

This clonotype was seen a few times. The V gene is TRBV27, the J gene TRBJ2-7; D is perhaps TRBD1 (8 bases). Trimming pared 8 bases from V and 5 bases from J, leaving 13 bases between. CDR1 is MNHEY, CDR2 SMNVEV, per germline (reference sequence). This CDR3 has 12 residues. CDR3 nucleotide sequence: TGTGCCAGCCAAACAGGGGGGGACGAGCAGTACTTC. Translation: CASQTGGDEQYF.